This T cell receptor beta chain was sequenced in a study of Ad26.COV2.S vaccination and SARS-CoV-2 variants. In the study overall: In the study, Ad26.COV2.S was injected intramuscularly once, or twice 56 days apart.

The repertoire was sequenced with immunoSEQ multiplex PCR; TCRdb's copy has only in-frame clones and lacks some. The repertoire holds fewer than 400,000 clones, with roughly 88% as singletons. The sample's treatment: some 20 received Ad26.COV2.S at low or high dose, single or two shots; five or six received placebo; per-sample allocation not given. Day 63 after the first injection of vaccine or placebo was the sampling time. This CDR3 region has 15 residues. V lost 1 base and J lost 3, with 10 bases in between. Germline V gene data show CDR1 as SGHDN and CDR2 as FVKESK. This specimen was peripheral blood, taken in a trial of Ad26.COV2.S vaccine versus placebo. This TCR derives from a person aged 18-65 years who received the Ad26.COV2.S COVID-19 vaccine or a placebo. The chain joins TRBV14 to TRBJ2-1; D is undetermined. The CDR3 is CASSQGTSGYNEQFF. The CDR3 coding sequence is TGTGCCAGCAGCCAAGGGACCTCCGGCTACAATGAGCAGTTCTTC.